The 6 T cell receptor beta chains in this list originate from one sample, sequenced in a study of blood T cell repertoires in COVID-19. Sequencing was performed with immunoSEQ multiplex PCR; in TCRdb, only in-frame clones are kept and a portion is missing. Of roughly 100,000 clones in the sample, about 81% were seen once. The sample taken for sequencing was peripheral blood. The receptors were sampled from a man at least 80 years old with acute or convalescent COVID-19.

This chain connects TRBV9 to TRBJ2-3, with 8 positions matching TRBD1. Losses at the gene ends were 0 bases for V and 3 bases for J; bases not matched to a gene: 6. In germline, CDR1 is SGDLS, CDR2 YYNGEE. The CDR3 has 16 residues. The CDR3 loop is CASSVERTGRTDTQYF. In nucleotides, the CDR3 is TGTGCCAGCAGCGTAGAGAGGACAGGGAGGACAGATACGCAGTATTTT.

This clone was detected a few times. The chain uses TRBV10-3 and TRBJ2-7, with 7 bases fitting TRBD1. The CDR3 consists of 13 residues. The germline V gene encodes CDR1 ENHRY and CDR2 SYGVKD. V lost 5 bases, J lost 2 bases, and 3 bases stayed unmatched. Here the CDR3 DNA reads TGTGCCATCAGTCGGGACAGCCCCTACGAGCAGTACTTC. This translates into CAISRDSPYEQYF.

This chain joins TRBV7-9 and TRBJ1-5, with a weak D call TRBD1 (5 bases). The V gene's germline CDR1 is SEHNR and CDR2 FQNEAQ (reference sequence). Trimming pared 5 bases from V and 2 bases from J, leaving 13 bases between. There are 15 residues in the CDR3. Written as DNA, the CDR3 is TGTGCCAGCAGCCGGGCGGGGGAGGGCAATCAGCCCCAGCATTTT. Residues: CASSRAGEGNQPQHF.

V is TRBV7-2 and J is TRBJ2-2, with 8 bases aligning to TRBD2. This CDR3 comprises 19 residues. The germline gives CDR1 SGHTA, CDR2 FQGNSA. The V segment lost 7 bases and the J segment 1 base; nucleotides outside the gene matches: 17. CDR3 coding DNA: TGTGCCAGCACCACCCGGGGGGGCTCACTGAGGCAGAACACCGGGGAGCTGTTTTTT. Residues: CASTTRGGSLRQNTGELFF.

The chain joins TRBV12-3 or TRBV12-4 to TRBJ1-6; 7 bases line up with TRBD1. The CDR3 contains 13 residues. V shed 6 bases, J shed 8 bases, and the junction held 4 bases outside the gene matches. CDR3 nucleotide sequence: TGTGCCAGCAGAAGGGGGCTGGATTCACCCCTCCACTTT. The encoded protein is CASRRGLDSPLHF.

The genes are TRBV18 and TRBJ1-1, with D unclear. Germline V gives CDR1 KGHSH, CDR2 LQKENI. Trimming removed 2 bases from V and 1 base from J, with 8 bases in between. CDR3 length equals 14 residues. CDR3 nucleotide sequence: TGTGCCAGCTCACCAAACAGTCGGAACACTGAAGCTTTCTTT. Protein product: CASSPNSRNTEAFF.